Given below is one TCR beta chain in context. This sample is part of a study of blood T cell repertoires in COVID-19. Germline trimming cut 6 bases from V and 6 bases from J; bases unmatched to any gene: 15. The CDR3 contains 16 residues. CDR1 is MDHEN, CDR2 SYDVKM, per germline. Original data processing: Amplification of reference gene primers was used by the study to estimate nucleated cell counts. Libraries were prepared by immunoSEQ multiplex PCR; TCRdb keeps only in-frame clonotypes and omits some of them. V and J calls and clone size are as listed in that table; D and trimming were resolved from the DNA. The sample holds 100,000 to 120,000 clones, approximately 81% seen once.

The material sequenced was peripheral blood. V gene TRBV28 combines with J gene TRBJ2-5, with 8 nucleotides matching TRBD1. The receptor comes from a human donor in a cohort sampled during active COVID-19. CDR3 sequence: CASRTEGAGGKKTQYF. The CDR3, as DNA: TGTGCCAGCAGGACCGAAGGAGCAGGGGGCAAGAAGACCCAGTACTTC.